This entry concerns a single TCR beta chain. The Seattle site enrolled patients during active infection and followed them longitudinally. The sample is drawn from a study of blood T cell repertoires in COVID-19. The V end was cut by 4 bases, the J end by 4 bases, with 8 bases between. The V gene's germline CDR1 is SNHLY and CDR2 FYNNEI. The CDR3 totals 12 residues. TCRdb keeps only in-frame clones here, not all; method: immunoSEQ multiplex PCR. The sample includes approximately 290,000 clones, 89% of them seen just once. The chain couples TRBV2 to TRBJ2-7; D uncertain. Sequencing was done on a sample of peripheral blood. The TCR comes from a woman aged 25 to 39 with COVID-19, enrolled during active disease. The CDR3 nucleotides read TGTGCCAGCAGTGGTACCGGGTACGAGCAGTACTTC. Translation: CASSGTGYEQYF.